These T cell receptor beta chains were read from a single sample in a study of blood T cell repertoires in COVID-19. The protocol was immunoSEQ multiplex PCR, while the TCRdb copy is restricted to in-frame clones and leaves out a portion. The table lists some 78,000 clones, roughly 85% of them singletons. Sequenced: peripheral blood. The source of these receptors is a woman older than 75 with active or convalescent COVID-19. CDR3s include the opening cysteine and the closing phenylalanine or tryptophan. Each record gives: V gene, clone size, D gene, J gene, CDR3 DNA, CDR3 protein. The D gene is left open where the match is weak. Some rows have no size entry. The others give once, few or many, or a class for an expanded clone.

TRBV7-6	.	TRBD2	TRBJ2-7	TGTGCCAGCAGCTTAAATGCGGGAGGGCTGGGCGAGCAGTACTTC	CASSLNAGGLGEQYF
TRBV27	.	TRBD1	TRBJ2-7	TGTGCCAGCAGTGGGACAGGGGTCTACGAGCAGTACTTC	CASSGTGVYEQYF
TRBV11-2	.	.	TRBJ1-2	TGTGCCAGCAGCTTAGATCGAGTAAGGGGGACGAGAGATGGCTACACCTTC	CASSLDRVRGTRDGYTF
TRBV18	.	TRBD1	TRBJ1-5	TGTGCCAGCTCGACAGGGTCGGGGCAGCCCCAGCATTTT	CASSTGSGQPQHF
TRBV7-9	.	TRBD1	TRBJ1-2	TGTGCCAGCAGCTCAGGACAGGCCTTTAACTATGGCTACACCTTC	CASSSGQAFNYGYTF
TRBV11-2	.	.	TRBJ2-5	TGTGCCAGCAGCATCAGCCGGGCTGGAGGAGAGACCCAGTACTTC	CASSISRAGGETQYF
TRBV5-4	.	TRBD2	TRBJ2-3	TGTGCCAGCAGCTCGGGACTAGCGGGAGGGGAGGATACGCAGTATTTT	CASSSGLAGGEDTQYF
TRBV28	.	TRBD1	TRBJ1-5	TGTGCCAGCAGTTTGAGGGGGCGCAATCAGCCCCAGCATTTT	CASSLRGRNQPQHF
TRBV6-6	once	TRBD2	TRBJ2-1	TGTGCCAGCAGTCCTAGCGGGGGGGCCAGCTCCTACAATGAGCAGTTCTTC	CASSPSGGASSYNEQFF
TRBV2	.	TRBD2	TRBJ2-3	TGTGCCAGCAGTGAAAGGACTAGCGGGACAGATACGCAGTATTTT	CASSERTSGTDTQYF
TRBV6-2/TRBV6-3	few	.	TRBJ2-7	TGTGCCAGCAGCCCGCCTAGGCCCTACGAGCAGTACTTC	CASSPPRPYEQYF
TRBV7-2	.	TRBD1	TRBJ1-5	TGTGCCAGCAGCTCGCAGGGGGCAGGGAACAATCAGCCCCAGCATTTT	CASSSQGAGNNQPQHF
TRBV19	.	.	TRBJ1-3	TGTGCCAGTAGTATTGGTGACAGGCCCCTCCTCTGGGGAAACACCATATATTTT	CASSIGDRPLLWGNTIYF
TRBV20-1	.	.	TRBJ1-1	TGCAGTCCAAACAGGGCCACTGAAGCTTTCTTT	CSPNRATEAFF
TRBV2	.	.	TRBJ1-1	TGTGCCAGCAGTGACAGGGGTAGAATGAACACTGAAGCTTTCTTT	CASSDRGRMNTEAFF
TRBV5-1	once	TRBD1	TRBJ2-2	TGCGCCAGCAGCCACGACAGGGGGCTGTCCGGGGAGCTGTTTTTT	CASSHDRGLSGELFF
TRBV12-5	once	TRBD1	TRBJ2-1	TGTGCTAGTGGTTCGGGACAGCCCCCGAATGAGCAGTTCTTC	CASGSGQPPNEQFF
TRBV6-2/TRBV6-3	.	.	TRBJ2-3	TGTGCCAGCAGCGCGGGCGCTAGCACAGATACGCAGTATTTT	CASSAGASTDTQYF
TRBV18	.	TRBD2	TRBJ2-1	TGTGCCAGCTCATCACAGAGGACTAGCGGGAACTCCTACAATGAGCAGTTCTTC	CASSSQRTSGNSYNEQFF
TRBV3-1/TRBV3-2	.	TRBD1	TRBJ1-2	TGTGCCAGCAGCCTTACAGGGGTAGGCTACACCTTC	CASSLTGVGYTF
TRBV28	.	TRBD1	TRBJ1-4	TGTGCCAGCAGTTTCTCGAAGGGGCGACACAGGGGCGGGAATGAAAAACTGTTTTTT	CASSFSKGRHRGGNEKLFF
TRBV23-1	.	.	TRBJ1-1	TGCGCCAGCAGTCACTCGAGGTCGCGGGGGAACACTGAAGCTTTCTTT	CASSHSRSRGNTEAFF
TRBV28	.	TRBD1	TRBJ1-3	TGTGCCAGCAGTTCAACAGGGGCTGGAAACACCATATATTTT	CASSSTGAGNTIYF
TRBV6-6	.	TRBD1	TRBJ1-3	TGTGCCAGCATTGGACAGGGAGGGGATCGCACAAACACCATATATTTT	CASIGQGGDRTNTIYF
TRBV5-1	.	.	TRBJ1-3	TGCGCCAGCAGCCCCGAGTCCCGCTCTGGAAACACCATATATTTT	CASSPESRSGNTIYF
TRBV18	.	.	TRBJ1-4	TGTGCCAGCTCAATCCTATTCACGGGGGAAAAACTGTTTTTT	CASSILFTGEKLFF
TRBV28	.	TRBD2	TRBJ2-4	TGTGCCAGCAGTGGAAGCGGGAGTGGGGATGGAAAAAACATTCAGTACTTC	CASSGSGSGDGKNIQYF
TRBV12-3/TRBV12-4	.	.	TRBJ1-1	TGTGCCAGCAGTTTAGGGGGCTTCACTGAAGCTTTCTTT	CASSLGGFTEAFF
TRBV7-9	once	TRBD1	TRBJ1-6	TGTGCCAGCAGCTTGGACAGGAATAATTCACCCCTCCACTTT	CASSLDRNNSPLHF
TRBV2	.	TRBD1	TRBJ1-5	TGTGCCAGCGGCCGGGACAGGGATAGCAATCAGCCCCAGCATTTT	CASGRDRDSNQPQHF
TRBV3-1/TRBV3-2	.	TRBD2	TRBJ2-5	TGTGCCAGCAGCTTGCCTCGGGAGCGGGGGGAGACCCAGTACTTC	CASSLPRERGETQYF
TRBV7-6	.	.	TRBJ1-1	TGTGCCAGCAGTCGGGGACAACTCACTGAAGCTTTCTTT	CASSRGQLTEAFF
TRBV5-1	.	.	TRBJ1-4	TGCGCCAGCAGCGCCGGATGGACGGGGGTTAATGAAAAACTGTTTTTT	CASSAGWTGVNEKLFF
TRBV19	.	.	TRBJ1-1	TGTGCCAGTAGTATAAATCGAAGAAGGGATACAGGGCCAAACACTGAAGCTTTCTTT	CASSINRRRDTGPNTEAFF
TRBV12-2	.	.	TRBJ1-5	TGTGCAAGTCGCCTTCCCAACCCAGGGGGCGCAGGACAGCCCCAGCATTTT	CASRLPNPGGAGQPQHF
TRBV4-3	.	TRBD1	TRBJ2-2	TGCGCCAGCAGCCAAGGACAGGGGCCCGGGGAGCTGTTTTTT	CASSQGQGPGELFF
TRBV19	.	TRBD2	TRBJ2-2	TGTGCCAGCACTGGACTAGCGGGATACCCGGGGACCGGGGAGCTGTTTTTT	CASTGLAGYPGTGELFF
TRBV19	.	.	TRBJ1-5	TGTGCCAGTAGCCGTAAGACGTCCGGGGTTGGCAATCAGCCCCAGCATTTT	CASSRKTSGVGNQPQHF
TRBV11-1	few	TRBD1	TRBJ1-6	TGTGCCAGCAGCTGGGGACAGAGCTCCTATAATTCACCCCTCCACTTT	CASSWGQSSYNSPLHF
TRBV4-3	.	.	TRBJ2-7	TGCGCCAGCAGCCCCACAGGACAGTTTGGAGGCTACGAGCAGTACTTC	CASSPTGQFGGYEQYF
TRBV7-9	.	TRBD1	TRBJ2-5	TGTGCCAGCAGCTCTGACAGGGGAGGAGAGACCCAGTACTTC	CASSSDRGGETQYF
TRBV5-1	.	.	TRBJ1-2	TGCGCCAGCAGCTCGGCCGGGACACTGAACTATGGCTACACCTTC	CASSSAGTLNYGYTF
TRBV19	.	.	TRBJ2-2	TGTGCCAGTAGTACCTCGGGACTTTTCCCCGGGGAGCTGTTTTTT	CASSTSGLFPGELFF
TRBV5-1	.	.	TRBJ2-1	TGCGCCAGCAGCTTGGAAGGACTCAGCTCGAATGAGCAGTTCTTC	CASSLEGLSSNEQFF
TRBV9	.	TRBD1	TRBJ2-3	TGTGCCAGCAGCTTTCCCGGGACAGGGGGCGCGGATACGCAGTATTTT	CASSFPGTGGADTQYF
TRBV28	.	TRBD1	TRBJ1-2	TGTGCCAGCAGCCCCGGGACAGCAACCTATGGCTACACCTTC	CASSPGTATYGYTF
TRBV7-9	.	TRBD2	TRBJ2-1	TGTGCCAGCAGCTGGTTAGCGGGTGAGCAGTTCTTC	CASSWLAGEQFF
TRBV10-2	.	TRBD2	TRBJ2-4	TGCGCCAGCAGTGAGTCTGCGACTAGCGGCAAAAACATTCAGTACTTC	CASSESATSGKNIQYF
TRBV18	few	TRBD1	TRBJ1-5	TGTGCCAGCTCATCGACAGGGGGGGAGACTGGCAATCAGCCCCAGCATTTT	CASSSTGGETGNQPQHF
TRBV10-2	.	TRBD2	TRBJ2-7	TGCGCCAGCGCGGGGGGCGCTGGTTACGAGCAGTACTTC	CASAGGAGYEQYF
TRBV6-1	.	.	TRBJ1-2	TGTGCCAGCACTAGGGGGGGCAGCCCGTATGGCTACACCTTC	CASTRGGSPYGYTF
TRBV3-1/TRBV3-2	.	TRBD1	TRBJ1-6	TGTGCCAGCAGCCAAGATGCAACAGGGGGACAGCTTGGGAGCTCCTATAATTCACCCCTCCACTTT	CASSQDATGGQLGSSYNSPLHF
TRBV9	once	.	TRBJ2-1	TGTGCCAGCAGCCCCTCTGGGAGGGGGGGCTACAATGAGCAGTTCTTC	CASSPSGRGGYNEQFF
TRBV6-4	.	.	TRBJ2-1	TGTGCCAGCAGTATCGATAGAAGGAGTGAGCAGTTCTTC	CASSIDRRSEQFF
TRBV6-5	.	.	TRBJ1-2	TGTGCCAGCAGCCTCGGGTCGGGGTACTATGGCTACACCTTC	CASSLGSGYYGYTF
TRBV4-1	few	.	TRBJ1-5	TGCGCCAGCAGCCAAGATCAGGGAACGAAACAGCCCCAGCATTTT	CASSQDQGTKQPQHF
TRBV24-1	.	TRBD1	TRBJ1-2	TGTGCCACCAGTCCTAAGAGGAGGCGGACAGGGGGCCTTCAAAACTATGGCTACACCTTC	CATSPKRRRTGGLQNYGYTF
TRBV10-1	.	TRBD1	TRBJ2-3	TGCGCCAGCTCGACAGGGTCAGATACGCAGTATTTT	CASSTGSDTQYF